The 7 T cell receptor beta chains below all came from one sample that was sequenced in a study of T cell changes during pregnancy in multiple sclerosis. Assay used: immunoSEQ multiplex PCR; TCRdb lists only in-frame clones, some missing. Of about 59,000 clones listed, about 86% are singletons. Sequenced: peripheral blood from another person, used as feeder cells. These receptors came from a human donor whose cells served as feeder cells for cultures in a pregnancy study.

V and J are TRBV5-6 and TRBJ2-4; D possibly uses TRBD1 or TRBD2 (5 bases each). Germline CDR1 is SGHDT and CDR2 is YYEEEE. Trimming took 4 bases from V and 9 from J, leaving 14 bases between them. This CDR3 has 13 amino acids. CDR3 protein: CASSPATEGIQYF. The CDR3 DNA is TGTGCCAGCAGCCCTGCGACAGAGGGCATTCAGTACTTC.

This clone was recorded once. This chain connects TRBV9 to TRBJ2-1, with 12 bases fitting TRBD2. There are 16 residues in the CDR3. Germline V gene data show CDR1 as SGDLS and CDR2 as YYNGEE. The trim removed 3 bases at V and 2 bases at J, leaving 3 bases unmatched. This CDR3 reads CASSARTSGTYNEQFF. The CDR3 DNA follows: TGTGCCAGCAGCGCCCGGACTAGCGGGACCTACAATGAGCAGTTCTTC.

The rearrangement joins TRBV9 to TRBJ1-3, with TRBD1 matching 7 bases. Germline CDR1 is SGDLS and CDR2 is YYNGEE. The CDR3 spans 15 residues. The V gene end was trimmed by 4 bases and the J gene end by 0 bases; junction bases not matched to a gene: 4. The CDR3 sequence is CASSQGGISGNTIYF. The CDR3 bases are TGTGCCAGCAGCCAGGGGGGGATCTCTGGAAACACCATATATTTT.

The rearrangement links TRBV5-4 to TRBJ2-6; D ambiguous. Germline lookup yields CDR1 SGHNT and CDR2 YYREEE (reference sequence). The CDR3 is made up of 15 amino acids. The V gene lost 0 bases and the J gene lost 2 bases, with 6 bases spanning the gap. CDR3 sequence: CASSLGQAGANVLTF. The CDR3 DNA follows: TGTGCCAGCAGCTTGGGGCAGGCTGGGGCCAACGTCCTGACTTTC.

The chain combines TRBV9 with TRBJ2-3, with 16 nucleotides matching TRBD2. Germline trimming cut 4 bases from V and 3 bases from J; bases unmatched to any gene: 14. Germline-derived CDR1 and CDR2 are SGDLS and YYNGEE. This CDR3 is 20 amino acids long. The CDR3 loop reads CASSSPLGTSGRGVTDTQYF. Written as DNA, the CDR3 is TGTGCCAGCAGCTCCCCATTGGGGACTAGCGGGAGGGGAGTGACAGATACGCAGTATTTT.

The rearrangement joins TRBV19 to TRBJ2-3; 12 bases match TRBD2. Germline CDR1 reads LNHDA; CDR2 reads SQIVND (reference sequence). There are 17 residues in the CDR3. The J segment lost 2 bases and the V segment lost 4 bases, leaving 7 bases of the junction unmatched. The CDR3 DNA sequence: TGTGCCAGTAGTAGTCTAGCGGGAGGGACATTCACAGATACGCAGTATTTT. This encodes CASSSLAGGTFTDTQYF.

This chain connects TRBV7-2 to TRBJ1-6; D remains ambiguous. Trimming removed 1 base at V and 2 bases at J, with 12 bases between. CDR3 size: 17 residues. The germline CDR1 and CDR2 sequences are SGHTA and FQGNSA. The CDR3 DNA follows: TGTGCCAGCAGCTTAGTCGGTCAGAGCGCCTATAATTCACCCCTCCACTTT. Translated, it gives CASSLVGQSAYNSPLHF.